These 15 T cell receptor beta chains came from one sample sequenced in a study of cytotoxic CD8 clonotypes in ibrutinib-treated CLL. Libraries were prepared by immunoSEQ multiplex PCR; TCRdb keeps only in-frame clonotypes and omits some of them. This sample has some 130,000 clones; 70% to 90% occur once, and the top ten carry roughly 2%. The specimen comprised PBMCs, sampled after 24 months of ibrutinib treatment. These receptors all come from a human donor with chronic lymphocytic leukemia.

The chain joins TRBV5-1 to TRBJ1-1, with 9 positions matching TRBD1. V lost 5 bases to trimming and J lost 11 bases; unmatched junction nucleotides: 7. This CDR3 is built from 12 residues. Germline CDR1 reads SGHRS; CDR2 reads YFSETQ. The DNA for the CDR3 is TGCGCCAGCAGTACAGGGGGCGCGGGGGCTTTCTTT. Translation gives CASSTGGAGAFF.

This chain uses TRBV6-5 with TRBJ2-1, with D uncertain. The ends were cut back, 7 bases at V and 1 base at J, with 5 bases in the middle. The germline gives CDR1 MNHEY, CDR2 SVGAGI. This CDR3 is 12 amino acids long. This CDR3 reads CASKRSYNEQFF. The CDR3 coding sequence is TGTGCCAGCAAGAGGTCCTACAATGAGCAGTTCTTC.

J is TRBJ1-2 and V is TRBV4-3; D is ambiguous. Germline lookup yields CDR1 LGHNA and CDR2 YSLEER. Trimming left V 0 bases short and J 8 bases short, with 16 bases between. This CDR3 is 15 amino acids long. CDR3 in amino acids: CASSQEKETPPGYTF. CDR3 in DNA: TGCGCCAGCAGCCAAGAGAAAGAGACCCCGCCGGGCTACACCTTC.

This clone was seen once. The chain couples TRBV7-2 to TRBJ2-5; 9 bases line up with TRBD2. The CDR3 spans 15 residues. From germline, CDR1 is SGHTA and CDR2 FQGNSA. The V segment lost 1 base and the J segment 5 bases; nucleotides outside the gene matches: 5. The CDR3: CASSLGSGSGETQYF. The CDR3 coding sequence is TGTGCCAGCAGCTTAGGTAGCGGGAGCGGGGAGACCCAGTACTTC.

V is TRBV5-4 and J is TRBJ2-3, with D tentatively TRBD1 (6 bases). Germline V gene data show CDR1 as SGHNT and CDR2 as YYREEE (reference sequence). Between the trimmed V and J ends, which lost 4 bases and 1 base, there was a span of 10 bases. This CDR3 region has 14 residues. The CDR3 DNA sequence: TGTGCCAGCAGCATACAGGGTGGCACAGATACGCAGTATTTT. It yields the protein CASSIQGGTDTQYF.

The genes are TRBV19 and TRBJ1-2; 7 bases map to TRBD1. V trimming: 9 bases; J trimming: 7 bases; junction bases outside the gene matches: 2. The CDR3 has 10 residues. Germline assignment: CDR1 LNHDA and CDR2 SQIVND (reference sequence). CDR3 amino acids: CASHRGGYTF. The CDR3 nucleotides read TGTGCCAGCCACAGGGGTGGCTACACCTTC.

A single count supports this clone. DNA for the CDR3: TGTGCCAGCTCGCCCGGGACGGTGAACACTGAAGCTTTCTTT. This encodes CASSPGTVNTEAFF. The V gene is TRBV18, the J gene TRBJ1-1; weak D call: TRBD1 (5 bases). V lost 6 bases and J 0 bases, leaving 11 bases between the germline ends. CDR1 and CDR2 (germline): KGHSH, LQKENI. The CDR3 totals 14 residues.

The rearrangement links TRBV7-8 to TRBJ1-1; a possible D gene is TRBD1 (5 bases). The CDR3 extends over 14 amino acids. Trimming pared 7 bases from V and 0 bases from J, leaving 12 bases between. CDR1 is SGHVS, CDR2 FQNEAQ, per germline. The CDR3 protein is CASIRYRMNTEAFF. Here the CDR3 DNA reads TGTGCCAGCATTCGGTACAGGATGAACACTGAAGCTTTCTTT. Looking up the rest from reference TRBV7-8 and TRBJ1-1 gives the full variable domain: GAGVSQSPRYKVAKRGQDVALRCDPISGHVSLFWYQQALGQGPEFLTYFQNEAQLDKSGLPSDRFFAERPEGSVSTLKIQRTQQEDSAVYLCASIRYRMNTEAFFGQGTRLTVV.

This rearrangement joins TRBV7-2 to TRBJ1-2, with TRBD1 matching 8 bases. J lost 4 bases, V lost 4 bases, and 2 bases had no gene match. Germline CDR1 and CDR2: SGHTA and FQGNSA. CDR3 length: 13 amino acids. The CDR3 DNA reads as TGTGCCAGCAGCTGGGACAGGTTCTATGGCTACACCTTC. Translating it yields CASSWDRFYGYTF.

The rearrangement joins TRBV6-1 to TRBJ2-4, with D hard to call. This CDR3 is 16 amino acids long. V gave up 2 bases and J gave up 0 bases, with 11 bases separating them. Per germline, CDR1 MNHNS and CDR2 SASEGT. CDR3 nucleotide sequence: TGTGCCAGCAGTGAATCTTCCTTTGTAGCCAAAAACATTCAGTACTTC. Its translation: CASSESSFVAKNIQYF.

The chain employs TRBV19 and TRBJ2-1, with TRBD2 as a possible D gene (6 bases). V dropped 6 bases and J dropped 6 bases, with 12 bases sitting between them. The CDR3 is made up of 13 amino acids. Germline CDR1 LNHDA, CDR2 SQIVND (reference sequence). In DNA form, the CDR3 reads TGTGCCAGTAGCCGGGACTCTTCCAATGAGCAGTTCTTC. Protein sequence: CASSRDSSNEQFF.

This chain links TRBV19 with TRBJ2-7; 9 bases match TRBD2. V shed 5 bases and J 5 bases; nucleotides not matched to a gene: 7. The CDR3 is 14 amino acids. Germline CDR1 LNHDA, CDR2 SQIVND (reference sequence). The CDR3: CASSPSGRSNEQYF. The CDR3 DNA reads TGTGCCAGTAGTCCGAGCGGGAGGAGCAACGAGCAGTACTTC.

This rearrangement joins TRBV5-5 to TRBJ2-7, with D unresolved. The CDR3 is 15 amino acids. V dropped 0 bases and J dropped 1 base, with 11 bases sitting between them. Germline-derived CDR1 and CDR2 are SGHKS and YYEKEE (reference sequence). The CDR3 reads CASSLDSNPSYEQYF. The CDR3 coding sequence is TGTGCCAGCAGCTTGGACAGCAACCCTTCCTACGAGCAGTACTTC.

A single count supports this clone. DNA of the CDR3: TGTGCCAGCACTAGGTCGGGAAATCTATACGAGCAGTACTTC. Protein product: CASTRSGNLYEQYF. This chain joins TRBV25-1 and TRBJ2-7; a weak D match, TRBD2 (5 bases). This CDR3 region has 14 residues. Germline loops: CDR1 MGHDK, CDR2 SYGVNS. Trimming took off 7 bases at V and 4 bases at J, with 17 bases between the two ends.

The rearrangement joins TRBV5-1 to TRBJ2-1, with D tentatively TRBD1 (5 bases). V lost 0 bases and J lost 9, with 10 bases in between. Germline-derived CDR1 and CDR2 are SGHRS and YFSETQ. The CDR3 spans 13 residues. The CDR3 region is CASSLARDVEQFF. For the CDR3, the DNA is TGCGCCAGCAGCTTGGCCAGGGATGTTGAGCAGTTCTTC.